These 10 T cell receptor beta chains came from one sample sequenced in a study of T-cell reconstitution after alpha-beta-depleted transplantation in children. It was with unique molecular identifiers that the TCRbeta library was prepared. Each CDR3 protein gets one entry after TCRdb re-called the PCR reads with MiXCR. The profile shows around 450,000 distinct CDR3 sequences, roughly 16% of them singletons. The sample in question was PBMCs, mostly from graft donor cells, obtained 360 days after TCRalphabeta/CD19-depleted stem cell transplant. These receptors came from a boy in the first two years of life who had a stem cell transplant for Wiskott-Aldrich syndrome, so the T cells may come from the graft donor.

This clonotype was counted only a few times. The chain is built from TRBV20-1 and TRBJ2-5; D remains ambiguous. In germline, CDR1 is DFQATT, CDR2 SNEGSKA (reference sequence). Trimming shortened V by 3 bases and J by 2 bases, and 16 bases separated the two germline ends. CDR3 size: 15 residues. The CDR3: CSASEAAVGQETQYF. As DNA, the CDR3 is TGCAGTGCTAGTGAGGCGGCAGTCGGTCAAGAGACCCAGTACTTC.

This rearrangement joins TRBV6-5 to TRBJ2-5; D ambiguous. CDR1 and CDR2 from the germline V gene are MNHEY and SVGAGI. The length of the CDR3 is 14 residues. Trimming shortened V by 0 bases and J by 3 bases, and 8 bases separated the two germline ends. In DNA form, the CDR3 reads TGTGCCAGCAGTTACTCGCAGGCAGAAGAGACCCAGTACTTC. It specifies CASSYSQAEETQYF.

This clonotype has a handful of counts. The chain carries TRBV7-9 and TRBJ2-1; TRBD2 might be the D (6 bases). Trimming pared 5 bases from V and 10 bases from J, leaving 24 bases between. This CDR3 is 16 amino acids long. Germline V gene lookup returns CDR1 SEHNR and CDR2 FQNEAQ (reference sequence). The CDR3 DNA reads as TGTGCCAGCAGCCCAACTAGCCCCTTTGATCTGAGGGAGCAGTTCTTC. Translated: CASSPTSPFDLREQFF.

This clonotype was seen a few times. The chain employs TRBV5-1 and TRBJ1-5, with D perhaps matching TRBD1 (6 bases). Germline V gene data show CDR1 as SGHRS and CDR2 as YFSETQ. The CDR3 consists of 14 residues. The germline V and J ends were trimmed by 3 bases and 4 bases, with 11 bases remaining between them. The CDR3 loop is CASSSGQSNQPQHF. CDR3 in DNA: TGCGCCAGCAGCTCTGGACAGTCGAATCAGCCCCAGCATTTT.

The rearrangement uses TRBV18 and TRBJ2-3; D is unclear. The CDR3 is 16 residues long. Germline values: CDR1 KGHSH, CDR2 LQKENI. V was clipped by 3 bases and J by 0 bases, with 13 bases between them. This CDR3 reads CASSPLTALSTDTQYF. The CDR3 DNA reads TGTGCCAGCTCACCCCTCACAGCCCTTAGCACAGATACGCAGTATTTT.

The rearrangement uses TRBV4-1 and TRBJ2-2; weak D call: TRBD2 (5 bases). Per germline, CDR1 MGHRA and CDR2 YSYEKL. V lost 4 bases and J 5 bases, leaving 17 bases between the germline ends. The CDR3 is 16 residues long. CDR3 sequence reads: CASSPGLAYQTGELFF. In DNA, the CDR3 is TGCGCCAGCAGCCCCGGCCTAGCTTACCAGACCGGGGAGCTGTTTTTT.

This clonotype was found many times. Relative to the germline gene, one junction end is altered; a read error may explain this. This chain links TRBV3-1 with TRBJ2-1; TRBD1 might be the D (5 bases). Germline CDR1 reads LGHDT; CDR2 reads YNNKEL (reference sequence). CDR3 length: 11 residues. The CDR3 sequence: CASSQGGEQFF. CDR3 nucleotide sequence: TGCGCCAGCAGCCAGGGCGGTGAGCAGTTCTTC.

The CDR3 region is CSVRNILSYNEQFF. CDR3 DNA: TGCAGCGTTCGGAATATTCTATCCTACAATGAGCAGTTCTTC. The V call is TRBV29-1, the J call TRBJ2-1; D call uncertain. This CDR3 spans 14 amino acids. The germline V gene has CDR1 SQVTM and CDR2 ANQGSEA. Trimming pared 5 bases from V and 1 base from J, leaving 12 bases between.

J is TRBJ2-7 and V is TRBV5-1, with D uncertain. Deletions cut 1 base from V and 4 bases from J, with 15 bases between. From germline, CDR1 is SGHRS and CDR2 YFSETQ. The CDR3 consists of 15 residues. CDR3 nucleotide sequence: TGCGCCAGCAGCTTGAATAGGGCGCGTAATTACGAGCAGTACTTC. Translating it yields CASSLNRARNYEQYF.

In this sample, this clonotype turned up a few times. The chain links TRBV24-1 to TRBJ2-1, with unresolved D. From germline, CDR1 is KGHDR and CDR2 SFDVKD. Between the trimmed V and J ends, which lost 4 bases and 3 bases, there was a span of 3 bases. The CDR3 totals 12 residues. CDR3 in amino acids: CATSDHYNEQFF. CDR3 DNA: TGTGCCACCAGTGACCACTACAATGAGCAGTTCTTC.